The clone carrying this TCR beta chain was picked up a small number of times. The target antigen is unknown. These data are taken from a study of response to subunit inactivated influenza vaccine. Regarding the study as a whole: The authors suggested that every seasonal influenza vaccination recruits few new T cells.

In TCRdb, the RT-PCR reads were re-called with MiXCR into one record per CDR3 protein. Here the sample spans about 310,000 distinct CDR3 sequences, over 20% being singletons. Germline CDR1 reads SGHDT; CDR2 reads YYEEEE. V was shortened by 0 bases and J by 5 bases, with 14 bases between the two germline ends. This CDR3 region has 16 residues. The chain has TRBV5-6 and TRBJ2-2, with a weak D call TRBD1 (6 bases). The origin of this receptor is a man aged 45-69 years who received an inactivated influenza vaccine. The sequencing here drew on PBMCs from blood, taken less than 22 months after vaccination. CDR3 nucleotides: TGTGCCAGCAGCTTGGACAGGGACCTTCTAACCGGGGAGCTGTTTTTT. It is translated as CASSLDRDLLTGELFF. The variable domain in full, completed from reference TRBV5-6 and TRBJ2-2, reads DAGVTQSPTHLIKTRGQQVTLRCSPKSGHDTVSWYQQALGQGPQFIFQYYEEEERQRGNFPDRFSGHQFPNYSSELNVNALLLGDSALYLCASSLDRDLLTGELFFGEGSRLTVL.